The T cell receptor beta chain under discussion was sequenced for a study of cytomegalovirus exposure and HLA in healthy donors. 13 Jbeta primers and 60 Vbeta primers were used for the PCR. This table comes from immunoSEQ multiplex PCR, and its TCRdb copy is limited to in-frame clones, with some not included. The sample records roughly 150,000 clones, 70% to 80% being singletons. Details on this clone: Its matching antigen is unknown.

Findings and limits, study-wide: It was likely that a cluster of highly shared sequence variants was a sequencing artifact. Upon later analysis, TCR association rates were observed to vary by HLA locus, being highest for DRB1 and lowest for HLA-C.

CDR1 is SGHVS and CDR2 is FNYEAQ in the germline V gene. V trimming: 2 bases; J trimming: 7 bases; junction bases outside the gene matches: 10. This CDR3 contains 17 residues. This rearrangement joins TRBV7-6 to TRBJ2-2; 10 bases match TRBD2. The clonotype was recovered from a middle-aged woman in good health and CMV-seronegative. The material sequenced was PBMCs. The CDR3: CASSLLASGSWVGELFF. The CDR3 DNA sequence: TGTGCCAGCAGCTTACTTGCTAGCGGGAGTTGGGTCGGGGAGCTGTTTTTT.